This T cell receptor (beta chain) was found in a study of beta chain features in type 1 diabetes. Study-wide points: PCR might preferentially amplify shorter templates, equally in patients and controls.

Every isolated RNA sample was fully reverse transcribed, so sequencing captured expressed TCRB transcripts. Assay used: immunoSEQ multiplex PCR; TCRdb lists only in-frame clones, some missing. The sample shows hundreds of thousands of clones, 25% to 35% of them seen only once. This clone was recorded a few times. Its specificity is not known. What was sequenced was naive CD4+ T cells from blood. The source is a man aged 18 to 35 in good health.

The CDR3 DNA reads TGTGCCAGCAGCCAAGAAATCCAGCGTAGGAACACCGGGGAGCTGTTTTTT. Translating gives CASSQEIQRRNTGELFF. The chain carries TRBV14 and TRBJ2-2, with D unresolved. V dropped 0 bases and J dropped 1 base, with 12 bases sitting between them. The CDR3 has 17 residues. The germline CDR1 and CDR2 sequences are SGHDN and FVKESK.